Below, one T cell receptor (beta chain) is given with its context. Researchers took RNA transcripts and amplified the TCR beta CDR3 regions from them. Researchers ran a first-round RT-PCR on the TCR CDR3 using the HTBI primer set. In TCRdb, the multiplex PCR reads were re-called with MiXCR into one record per CDR3 protein. The sample carries about 570,000 distinct CDR3 sequences, just over 45% recorded once. The source of the sample is a study of T cells in Graves' hyperthyroidism and ophthalmopathy. Patients were excluded because of uncontrolled infection, other autoimmune disease, pregnancy or lactation. Thyroid ultrasound and orbital computed tomography, with clinical symptoms and serum thyroxine and TRAb, informed diagnoses. This CDR3 comprises 17 residues. Germline CDR1 SEHNR, CDR2 FQNEAQ (reference sequence). The junction had 11 bases not matched to a gene; V was cut back by 7 bases and J by 0 bases.

This TCR derives from an adult woman with Graves' disease, either hyperthyroidism or ophthalmopathy (not recorded which). The specimen was peripheral blood or thyroid tissue (not recorded which). The V gene is TRBV7-9, the J gene TRBJ1-4, with 7 bases matching TRBD1. The CDR3 DNA sequence: TGTGCCAGCACCCTCCTACAGGGGACCGCAACTAATGAAAAACTGTTTTTT. It specifies CASTLLQGTATNEKLFF. The full variable domain, rest sourced from reference TRBV7-9 and TRBJ1-4, is DTGVSQNPRHKITKRGQNVTFRCDPISEHNRLYWYRQTLGQGPEFLTYFQNEAQLEKSRLLSDRFSAERPKGSFSTLEIQRTEQGDSAMYLCASTLLQGTATNEKLFFGSGTQLSVL.